This entry lists 13 T cell receptor beta chains sequenced from one sample in a study of OX40 agonist ivuxolimab in advanced cancers. The table came from immunoSEQ multiplex PCR; TCRdb's copy has only in-frame clones and leaves some out. The sample yields fewer than 90,000 clones, about 89% seen once. The sequenced sample was CD4+ or CD8+ T cells sorted from blood, obtained in a trial of the OX40 agonist ivuxolimab. These receptors all stem from an adult with an advanced solid tumor such as melanoma, head and neck, liver or kidney cancer.

This clone was seen just once. The rearrangement uses TRBV4-2 and TRBJ2-5, with D tentatively TRBD2 (6 bases). In germline, CDR1 is LGHNA, CDR2 YNFKEQ. Trimming left V 3 bases short and J 4 bases short, with 18 bases between. CDR3 length equals 16 residues. For the CDR3, the DNA is TGTGCCAGCAGCCAGGGCCTGGGGGGAGGTCTAGAGACCCAGTACTTC. Translated, it gives CASSQGLGGGLETQYF.

This clone was detected once. The rearrangement links TRBV5-4 to TRBJ2-2, with D unclear. V was shortened by 0 bases and J by 0 bases, with 3 bases between the two germline ends. Germline lookup yields CDR1 SGHNT and CDR2 YYREEE (reference sequence). This CDR3 spans 14 amino acids. CDR3 loop: CASSLGANTGELFF. The DNA for the CDR3 is TGTGCCAGCAGCTTGGGCGCGAACACCGGGGAGCTGTTTTTT.

This chain joins TRBV4-2 and TRBJ2-7; TRBD2 matches at 9 bases. Germline-derived CDR1 and CDR2 are LGHNA and YNFKEQ. The V gene end was trimmed by 0 bases and the J gene end by 3 bases; junction bases not matched to a gene: 9. The CDR3 covers 17 residues. The CDR3 sequence is CASSQEWKASGIYEQYF. For the CDR3, the DNA is TGTGCCAGCAGCCAAGAATGGAAGGCTAGCGGGATCTACGAGCAGTACTTC.

The chain employs TRBV6-1 and TRBJ1-1; D possibly corresponds to TRBD1 (6 bases). Germline V gene lookup returns CDR1 MNHNS and CDR2 SASEGT. This CDR3 has 11 amino acids. Trimming removed 2 bases from V and 9 bases from J, with 7 bases in between. The CDR3 is CASSERDKAFF. Written as DNA, the CDR3 is TGTGCCAGCAGTGAACGGGACAAAGCTTTCTTT.

The rearrangement links TRBV6-6 to TRBJ1-2; D possibly corresponds to TRBD1 (6 bases). This CDR3 is 13 amino acids long. Trimming pared 6 bases from V and 6 bases from J, leaving 14 bases between. The germline gives CDR1 MNHNY, CDR2 SVGAGI (reference sequence). CDR3 loop: CASRGGQGHGYTF. DNA for the CDR3: TGTGCCAGCAGGGGGGGGCAGGGGCATGGCTACACCTTC.

The V gene is TRBV10-1, the J gene TRBJ2-7; 8 bases match TRBD1. J was trimmed by 3 bases and V by 0 bases; bases with no gene match: 7. The CDR3 runs to 16 residues. Per the germline V gene, CDR1 is WNHNN and CDR2 is SYGVQD (reference sequence). The CDR3 sequence is CASSESLGQGYYEQYF. CDR3 nucleotides: TGCGCCAGCAGTGAGTCCCTTGGACAGGGATACTACGAGCAGTACTTC.

This chain connects TRBV7-2 to TRBJ2-3, with D hard to call. The ends were cut back, 5 bases at V and 2 bases at J, with 5 bases in the middle. In germline, CDR1 is SGHTA, CDR2 FQGNSA. The CDR3 spans 12 residues. The CDR3 region has the DNA TGTGCCAGCAGCGCATTCACAGATACGCAGTATTTT. Protein: CASSAFTDTQYF.

V gene TRBV5-1 combines with J gene TRBJ2-7; D might be TRBD1 or TRBD2, each matching 5 bases. CDR3 length: 18 residues. V was trimmed by 4 bases and J by 0 bases, leaving 23 bases between them. Germline values: CDR1 SGHRS, CDR2 YFSETQ. The CDR3 sequence: CASSAGTSFTSSSYEQYF. The CDR3, as DNA: TGCGCCAGCAGCGCCGGGACCTCGTTCACATCTAGCTCCTACGAGCAGTACTTC.

The chain carries TRBV27 and TRBJ1-4, with 9 bases matching TRBD1. The J segment lost 8 bases and the V segment lost 6 bases, leaving 13 bases of the junction unmatched. The germline V gene has CDR1 MNHEY and CDR2 SMNVEV (reference sequence). This CDR3 has 16 amino acids. CDR3: CASSLTGGAHGEKLFF. Here the CDR3 DNA reads TGTGCCAGCAGCCTAACAGGGGGCGCGCATGGCGAAAAACTGTTTTTT.

V gene TRBV7-2 combines with J gene TRBJ2-3, with D unclear. The V end lost 1 base, the J end lost 5 bases, and 7 bases lay between the germline ends. Germline lookup yields CDR1 SGHTA and CDR2 FQGNSA. CDR3 length equals 13 residues. The CDR3 region is CASSLGQRDTQYF. The CDR3 DNA follows: TGTGCCAGCAGCTTAGGGCAGCGAGATACGCAGTATTTT.

The V gene is TRBV7-3, the J gene TRBJ1-1; D is perhaps TRBD1 (5 bases). CDR1 SGHTA and CDR2 FQGTGA come from the germline V gene. The CDR3 loop spans 13 amino acids. Between the trimmed V and J ends, which lost 5 bases and 1 base, there was a span of 8 bases. The DNA for the CDR3 is TGTGCCAGCAGCCTGAGGGGGAACACTGAAGCTTTCTTT. Encoded protein: CASSLRGNTEAFF.

The chain uses TRBV28 and TRBJ2-3; 10 nucleotides align to TRBD2. This CDR3 has 15 residues. From germline, CDR1 is MDHEN and CDR2 SYDVKM. The V segment lost 5 bases and the J segment 2 bases; nucleotides outside the gene matches: 4. In DNA form, the CDR3 reads TGTGCCAGCAGTGATACTAGCGGGGTCACAGATACGCAGTATTTT. Amino acids: CASSDTSGVTDTQYF.

The rearrangement uses TRBV5-1 and TRBJ2-1; TRBD2 aligns across 8 bases. The V gene's germline CDR1 is SGHRS and CDR2 YFSETQ. The CDR3 consists of 14 residues. V lost 5 bases, J lost 5 bases, and 6 bases stayed unmatched. The CDR3 spells CASSPTSGNNEQFF. The CDR3 DNA reads TGCGCCAGCAGTCCCACTAGCGGTAACAATGAGCAGTTCTTC.